Below are 4 T cell receptor beta chains sequenced from a single sample in a study of blood T cells in healthy people across ages. A second about 7 to 11 cycle PCR used barcoded and J-beta primers. A single record per CDR3 protein comes from TCRdb applying MiXCR to the 5' RACE reads. The repertoire holds more than 900,000 distinct CDR3 sequences, under 30% seen once, with approximately 0.7% in the top ten. The data were also submitted as part of a second study, on T cells of mothers and their children.

Sequencing input: blood. Receptors originate from a girl aged 2 to 10 in good health.

There are a few counts of this clonotype. V and J are TRBV20-1 and TRBJ2-3; 10 bases line up with TRBD2. Trimming took 1 base from V and 2 from J; bases not matched to a gene: 6. This CDR3 is built from 16 residues. Germline CDR1 is DFQATT and CDR2 is SNEGSKA (reference sequence). The CDR3 bases are TGCAGTGCTAGAGCTAGCGGGAGACGTGTCACAGATACGCAGTATTTT. It codes for CSARASGRRVTDTQYF.

V gene TRBV7-3 combines with J gene TRBJ1-2; D not resolved. The germline CDR1 and CDR2 sequences are SGHTA and FQGTGA. Trimming stripped 2 bases from V and 8 bases from J, with 9 bases between. CDR3 length equals 12 residues. The CDR3 loop reads CASSLFSGGYTF. In nucleotides, the CDR3 is TGTGCCAGCAGCTTATTCTCTGGCGGCTACACCTTC.

The gene calls are TRBV29-1 and TRBJ2-5; 7 bases match TRBD2. The J call is uncertain, as TRBJ2-1 better fits the DNA end. The length of the CDR3 is 15 residues. Germline V gene data show CDR1 as SQVTM and CDR2 as ANQGSEA. CDR3 amino acids: CSLGGGKVGHNEQFF. CDR3 nucleotide sequence: TGCAGCCTTGGGGGAGGGAAGGTTGGGCACAATGAGCAGTTCTTC.

This chain joins TRBV5-1 and TRBJ2-1; D gene unclear. The V end was cut by 1 base, the J end by 6 bases, with 20 bases between. The germline V gene encodes CDR1 SGHRS and CDR2 YFSETQ. The CDR3 is made up of 17 amino acids. The CDR3 DNA reads as TGCGCCAGCAGCTTGTCACACCGGGTCACGCAGGCCAATGAGCAGTTCTTC. It is translated as CASSLSHRVTQANEQFF.